The rows below give T cell receptor beta chains drawn from one sample of a study of T cell repertoires in ileal Crohn's disease. Repertoires were generated with immunoSEQ multiplex PCR, while TCRdb's copy carries only in-frame clones and drops some. The repertoire has 9,500 to 15,000 clones, roughly 72% of them found once; the top ten carry 4.5%. Sequences were obtained from ileal tissue. The receptors derive from an adult with Crohn's disease. Both conserved end residues are part of each CDR3. Each record gives: CDR3 DNA, CDR3 protein, clone size, J gene, V gene, D gene. D genes are given only for firm matches. Not every row has a clone size; where given, it reads once, few, many or a size class.

DNA: TGTGCCAGCAGCCGGGGTACCGGGGAGCTGTTTTTT
CDR3: CASSRGTGELFF
size: few
J: TRBJ2-2
V: TRBV7-9
D: .

DNA: TGTGCCAGCTCATCAACAAACTATGGCTACACCTTC
CDR3: CASSSTNYGYTF
size: .
J: TRBJ1-2
V: TRBV2
D: .

DNA: TGTGCCAGCAGGAAGACAGGGGTCGACACTGAAGCTTTCTTT
CDR3: CASRKTGVDTEAFF
size: .
J: TRBJ1-1
V: TRBV25-1
D: TRBD1

DNA: TGTGCCAGCAGCCCAGCCGGCACAGGAAAACTGTTTTTT
CDR3: CASSPAGTGKLFF
size: .
J: TRBJ1-4
V: TRBV7-8
D: .

DNA: TGCGCCAGCAGGGGGCAGTCCGCCATTCGAACTATGGGCTACACCTTC
CDR3: CASRGQSAIRTMGYTF
size: once
J: TRBJ1-2
V: TRBV5-1
D: .

DNA: TGTGCCAGCAGTGAATCGAGGGACACTGAAGCTTTCTTT
CDR3: CASSESRDTEAFF
size: .
J: TRBJ1-1
V: TRBV6-1
D: .

DNA: TGTGCCAGCAGCTCGAGACAGAGTACCGTGAACACTGAAGCTTTCTTT
CDR3: CASSSRQSTVNTEAFF
size: .
J: TRBJ1-1
V: TRBV11-1
D: .

DNA: TGTGCCAGTGGGGACAGGGGGAGCACAGATACGCAGTATTTT
CDR3: CASGDRGSTDTQYF
size: .
J: TRBJ2-3
V: TRBV19
D: TRBD1

DNA: TGTGCCAGCAAAGGGACAGGGGATGGTGAAAAACTGTTTTTT
CDR3: CASKGTGDGEKLFF
size: .
J: TRBJ1-4
V: TRBV28
D: TRBD1

DNA: TGCAGTGCTAGAGGGGGTGGGGTAGCGGGTTTT
CDR3: CSARGGGVAGF
size: .
J: TRBJ2-3
V: TRBV20-1
D: TRBD2

DNA: TGTGCCAGTAGCCTCGCGAATTATGGCTACACCTTC
CDR3: CASSLANYGYTF
size: .
J: TRBJ1-2
V: TRBV19
D: .

DNA: TGTGCCTGGAGTGTAAACATGAAGCCCCAGCATTTT
CDR3: CAWSVNMKPQHF
size: .
J: TRBJ1-5
V: TRBV30
D: .

DNA: TGCGCCAGCAGCGTCCCGGGACAGAGCTACGAGCAGTACTTC
CDR3: CASSVPGQSYEQYF
size: .
J: TRBJ2-7
V: TRBV5-1
D: TRBD1

DNA: TGTGCCTGGAGTGTCGGGGGACAGGGGGAGAACTATGGCTACACCTTC
CDR3: CAWSVGGQGENYGYTF
size: .
J: TRBJ1-2
V: TRBV30
D: TRBD1

DNA: TGTGCCAGCAGTGAAGGGGAGAGAAATTCACCCCTCCACTTT
CDR3: CASSEGERNSPLHF
size: .
J: TRBJ1-6
V: TRBV2
D: .

DNA: TGTGCCAGCAGTACCTGGGGACAGCTATTGGGCAATCAGCCCCAGCATTTT
CDR3: CASSTWGQLLGNQPQHF
size: .
J: TRBJ1-5
V: TRBV28
D: TRBD1

DNA: TGTGCCAGCAGTCCCGGGACAGGGGGTAGGAATACGCAGTATTTT
CDR3: CASSPGTGGRNTQYF
size: few
J: TRBJ2-3
V: TRBV6-5
D: TRBD1

DNA: TGTGCCAGCAGTTACTCCCCGGGGGGTGGCTATGGCTACACCTTC
CDR3: CASSYSPGGGYGYTF
size: .
J: TRBJ1-2
V: TRBV6-5
D: .

DNA: TGCAGCGTTGCGGGACATCAGGCCTACGAGCAGTACTTC
CDR3: CSVAGHQAYEQYF
size: .
J: TRBJ2-7
V: TRBV29-1
D: .

DNA: TGTGCCAGCAGTCAGTGGGCAGGGGGCTACGAGCAGTACTTC
CDR3: CASSQWAGGYEQYF
size: .
J: TRBJ2-7
V: TRBV27
D: TRBD1

DNA: TGTGCCAGCAGCGAACAGGGGATTGGGACTGAAGCTTTCTTT
CDR3: CASSEQGIGTEAFF
size: .
J: TRBJ1-1
V: TRBV11-3
D: TRBD1

DNA: TGTGCCTGGAAGGGGGTTGCAGACGCGGTCTCTGGGGCCAACGTCCTGACTTTC
CDR3: CAWKGVADAVSGANVLTF
size: .
J: TRBJ2-6
V: TRBV30
D: .

DNA: TGTGCCAGCAGTTTGGACACCAATCCTAACTATGGCTACACCTTC
CDR3: CASSLDTNPNYGYTF
size: .
J: TRBJ1-2
V: TRBV6-5
D: .

DNA: TGTGCCAGCAGCTTAGGACAGGAGGATGGCTACACCTTC
CDR3: CASSLGQEDGYTF
size: .
J: TRBJ1-2
V: TRBV7-9
D: .

DNA: TGTGCTAGCAGCGCGGGCCTCAAAGGCGGCGAGCAGTACTTC
CDR3: CASSAGLKGGEQYF
size: .
J: TRBJ2-7
V: TRBV7-7
D: .

DNA: TGTGCCAGCAGCTTTGGAGGAAACAGGGTGAACATTCAGTACTTC
CDR3: CASSFGGNRVNIQYF
size: .
J: TRBJ2-4
V: TRBV7-2
D: .

DNA: TGCGCCAGCAGCTCTCCGACAGGGTCGGCTGAGCAGTTCTTC
CDR3: CASSSPTGSAEQFF
size: .
J: TRBJ2-1
V: TRBV4-1
D: TRBD1

DNA: TGTGCCAGTAGTCAGGGACAGAACAATGAGCAGTTCTTC
CDR3: CASSQGQNNEQFF
size: once
J: TRBJ2-1
V: TRBV19
D: TRBD1

DNA: TGTGCCAGCAGTTATGGGGAGGGGCTAGGTGGTACGCAGTATTTT
CDR3: CASSYGEGLGGTQYF
size: .
J: TRBJ2-3
V: TRBV6-6
D: TRBD2

DNA: TGTGCCAGCAGTGAAGCGTCAGGGACAGGGAGAGAGACCCAGTACTTC
CDR3: CASSEASGTGRETQYF
size: few
J: TRBJ2-5
V: TRBV6-1
D: TRBD1

DNA: TGTGCCAGCAGCTTAGAAAGCGGGGGGTATGCGAACGGGGAGCTGTTTTTT
CDR3: CASSLESGGYANGELFF
size: large
J: TRBJ2-2
V: TRBV7-9
D: TRBD2

DNA: TGTGCCAGTAGCAAGGAGGGGGCAACGGGGAATAGCAATCAGCCCCAGCATTTT
CDR3: CASSKEGATGNSNQPQHF
size: .
J: TRBJ1-5
V: TRBV19
D: TRBD1

DNA: TGCGCCAGCCGCGGGAGTTCGAACACCGGGGAGCTGTTTTTT
CDR3: CASRGSSNTGELFF
size: .
J: TRBJ2-2
V: TRBV4-1
D: TRBD2

DNA: TGTGCCAGCAGCTTAAATCCCCAGGTGGGGAGGGAGACCCAGTACTTC
CDR3: CASSLNPQVGRETQYF
size: .
J: TRBJ2-5
V: TRBV11-3
D: .

DNA: TGTGCCAGCTCAAAGGGGCGGATTAATGAAAAACTGTTTTTT
CDR3: CASSKGRINEKLFF
size: .
J: TRBJ1-4
V: TRBV18
D: .

DNA: TGCGCCAGCAGCCGCGGAGGGGAATCTGGAAACACCATATATTTT
CDR3: CASSRGGESGNTIYF
size: .
J: TRBJ1-3
V: TRBV5-1
D: .

DNA: TGCAGCTTTCGACAACAGGGAAGAAACACCATATATTTT
CDR3: CSFRQQGRNTIYF
size: .
J: TRBJ1-3
V: TRBV29-1
D: .

DNA: TGTGCCTGGAGGGGCAGGGGCTCCTATGGCTACACCTTC
CDR3: CAWRGRGSYGYTF
size: .
J: TRBJ1-2
V: TRBV30
D: .

DNA: TGCGCCAGCAGCCCCCTCTCCACAAACACTGAAGCTTTCTTT
CDR3: CASSPLSTNTEAFF
size: medium-sized
J: TRBJ1-1
V: TRBV5-1
D: .

DNA: TGTGCCAGCAGCGGGGACAGGAGGTCATCTGGCTACACCTTC
CDR3: CASSGDRRSSGYTF
size: medium-sized
J: TRBJ1-2
V: TRBV28
D: TRBD1